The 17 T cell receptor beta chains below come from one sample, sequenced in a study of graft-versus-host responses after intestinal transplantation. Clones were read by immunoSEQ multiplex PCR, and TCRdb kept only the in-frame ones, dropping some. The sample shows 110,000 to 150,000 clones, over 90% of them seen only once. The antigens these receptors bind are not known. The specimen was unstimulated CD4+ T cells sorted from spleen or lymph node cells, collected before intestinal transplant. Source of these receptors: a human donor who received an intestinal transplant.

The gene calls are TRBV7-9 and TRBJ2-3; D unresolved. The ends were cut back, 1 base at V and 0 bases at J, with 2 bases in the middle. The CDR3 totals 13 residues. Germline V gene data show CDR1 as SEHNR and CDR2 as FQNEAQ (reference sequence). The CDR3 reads CASSLVSTDTQYF. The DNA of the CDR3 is TGTGCCAGCAGCTTAGTAAGCACAGATACGCAGTATTTT.

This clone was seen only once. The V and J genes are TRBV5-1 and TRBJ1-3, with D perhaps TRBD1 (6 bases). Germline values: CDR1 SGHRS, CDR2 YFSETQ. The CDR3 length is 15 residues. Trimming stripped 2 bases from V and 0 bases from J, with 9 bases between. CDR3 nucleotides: TGCGCCAGCAGCTTTACAGGGACCTCTGGAAACACCATATATTTT. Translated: CASSFTGTSGNTIYF. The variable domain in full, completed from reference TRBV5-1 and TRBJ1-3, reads KAGVTQTPRYLIKTRGQQVTLSCSPISGHRSVSWYQQTPGQGLQFLFEYFSETQRNKGNFPGRFSGRQFSNSRSEMNVSTLELGDSALYLCASSFTGTSGNTIYFGEGSWLTVV.

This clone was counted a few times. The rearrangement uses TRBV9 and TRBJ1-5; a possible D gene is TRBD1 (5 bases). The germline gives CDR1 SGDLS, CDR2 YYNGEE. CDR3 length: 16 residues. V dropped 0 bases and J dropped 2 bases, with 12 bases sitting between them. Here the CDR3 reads CASSVGWGDGNQPQHF. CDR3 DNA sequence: TGTGCCAGCAGCGTAGGGTGGGGGGATGGCAATCAGCCCCAGCATTTT.

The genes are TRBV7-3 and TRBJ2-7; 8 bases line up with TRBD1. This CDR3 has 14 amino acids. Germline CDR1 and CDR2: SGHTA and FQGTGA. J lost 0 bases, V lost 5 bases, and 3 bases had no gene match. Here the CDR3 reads CASSPTGVSYEQYF. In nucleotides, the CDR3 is TGTGCCAGCAGCCCGACAGGGGTCTCCTACGAGCAGTACTTC.

For the CDR3, the DNA is TGTGCCAGCAGCGGGGGTGGTGCTAGCACAGATACGCAGTATTTT. Its translation is CASSGGGASTDTQYF. The chain carries TRBV5-4 and TRBJ2-3; tentatively, D is TRBD1 or TRBD2 (5 bases each). The CDR3 spans 15 residues. Germline CDR1 is SGHNT and CDR2 is YYREEE (reference sequence). V was pared by 4 bases and J by 0 bases, with 12 bases between.

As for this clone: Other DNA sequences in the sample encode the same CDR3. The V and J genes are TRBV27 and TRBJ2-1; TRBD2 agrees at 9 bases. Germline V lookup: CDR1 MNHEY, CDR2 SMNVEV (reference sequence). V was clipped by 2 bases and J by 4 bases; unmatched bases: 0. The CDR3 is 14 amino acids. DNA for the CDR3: TGTGCCAGCAGTTTAACTAGCGGGTACAATGAGCAGTTCTTC. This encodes CASSLTSGYNEQFF.

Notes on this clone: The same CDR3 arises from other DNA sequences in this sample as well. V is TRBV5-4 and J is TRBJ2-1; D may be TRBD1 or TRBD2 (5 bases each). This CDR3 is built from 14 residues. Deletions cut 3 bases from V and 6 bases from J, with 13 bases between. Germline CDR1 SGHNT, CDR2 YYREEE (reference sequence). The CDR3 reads CASSSTGAVNEQFF. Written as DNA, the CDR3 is TGTGCCAGCAGCTCCACCGGGGCGGTCAATGAGCAGTTCTTC.

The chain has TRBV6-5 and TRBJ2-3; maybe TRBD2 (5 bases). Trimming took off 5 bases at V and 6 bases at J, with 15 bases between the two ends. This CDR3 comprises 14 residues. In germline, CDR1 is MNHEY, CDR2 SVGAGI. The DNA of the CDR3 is TGTGCCAGCAGTCCCCTGCGGGTCCCCGATACGCAGTATTTT. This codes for CASSPLRVPDTQYF.

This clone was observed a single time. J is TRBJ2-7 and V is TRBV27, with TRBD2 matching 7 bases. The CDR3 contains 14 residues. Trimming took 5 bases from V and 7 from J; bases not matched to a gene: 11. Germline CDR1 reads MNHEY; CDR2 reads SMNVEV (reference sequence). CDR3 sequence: CASSLGGSLSEQYF. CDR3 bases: TGTGCCAGCAGTCTCGGGGGGTCTTTGAGTGAGCAGTACTTC.

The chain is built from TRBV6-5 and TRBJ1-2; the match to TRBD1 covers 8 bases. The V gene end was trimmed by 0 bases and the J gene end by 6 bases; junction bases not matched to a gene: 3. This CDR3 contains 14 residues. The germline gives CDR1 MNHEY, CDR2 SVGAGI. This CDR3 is CASSYSTGGNGYTF. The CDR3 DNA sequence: TGTGCCAGCAGTTACTCTACAGGGGGAAATGGCTACACCTTC.

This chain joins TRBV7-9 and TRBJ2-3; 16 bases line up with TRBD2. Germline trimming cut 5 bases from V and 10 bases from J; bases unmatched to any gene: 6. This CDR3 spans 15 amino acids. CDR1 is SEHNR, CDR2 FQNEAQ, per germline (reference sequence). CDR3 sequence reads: CASSRGLAGGYAQYF. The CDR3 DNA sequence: TGTGCCAGCAGCCGGGGACTAGCGGGAGGGTACGCGCAGTATTTT.

This CDR3 reads CASSPPRAEQYF. The CDR3 DNA reads as TGTGCCAGCAGCCCCCCCAGGGCCGAGCAGTACTTC. The chain recombines TRBV28 with TRBJ2-7; maybe TRBD1 (5 bases). CDR1 and CDR2 (germline): MDHEN, SYDVKM. The CDR3 runs to 12 residues. The ends were cut back, 6 bases at V and 6 bases at J, with 12 bases in the middle. Using reference TRBV28 and TRBJ2-7 for the parts outside the CDR3, the full variable domain is DVKVTQSSRYLVKRTGEKVFLECVQDMDHENMFWYRQDPGLGLRLIYFSYDVKMKEKGDIPEGYSVSREKKERFSLILESASTNQTSMYLCASSPPRAEQYFGPGTRLTVT.

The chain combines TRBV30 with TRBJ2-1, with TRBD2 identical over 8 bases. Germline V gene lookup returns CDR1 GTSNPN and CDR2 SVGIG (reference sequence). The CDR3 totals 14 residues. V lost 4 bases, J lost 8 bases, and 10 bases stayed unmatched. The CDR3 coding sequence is TGTGCCTGGAAGACGGGAGGGCCTTGGGATGAGCAGTTCTTC. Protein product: CAWKTGGPWDEQFF. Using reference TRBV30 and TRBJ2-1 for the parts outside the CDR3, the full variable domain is SQTIHQWPATLVQPVGSPLSLECTVEGTSNPNLYWYRQAAGRGLQLLFYSVGIGQISSEVPQNLSASRPQDRQFILSSKKLLLSDSGFYLCAWKTGGPWDEQFFGPGTRLTVL.

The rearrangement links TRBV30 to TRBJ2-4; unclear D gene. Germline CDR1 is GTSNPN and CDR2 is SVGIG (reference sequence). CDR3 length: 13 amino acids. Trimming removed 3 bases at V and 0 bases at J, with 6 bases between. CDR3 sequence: CAWRVPAKNIQYF. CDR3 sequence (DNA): TGTGCCTGGAGGGTCCCAGCCAAAAACATTCAGTACTTC.

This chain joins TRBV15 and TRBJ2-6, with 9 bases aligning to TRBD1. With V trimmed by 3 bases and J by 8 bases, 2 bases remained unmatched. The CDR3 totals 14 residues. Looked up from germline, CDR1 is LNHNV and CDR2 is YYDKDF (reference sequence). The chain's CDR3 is CATSRDRGTNVLTF. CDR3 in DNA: TGTGCCACCAGCAGGGACAGGGGCACCAACGTCCTGACTTTC.

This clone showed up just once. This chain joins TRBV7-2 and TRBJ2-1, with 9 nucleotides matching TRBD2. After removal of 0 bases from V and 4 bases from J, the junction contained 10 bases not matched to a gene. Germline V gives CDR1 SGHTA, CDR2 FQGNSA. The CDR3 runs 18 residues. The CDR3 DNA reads TGTGCCAGCAGCTTAGCGCGGATAGCGGGAGACATATACAATGAGCAGTTCTTC. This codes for CASSLARIAGDIYNEQFF.

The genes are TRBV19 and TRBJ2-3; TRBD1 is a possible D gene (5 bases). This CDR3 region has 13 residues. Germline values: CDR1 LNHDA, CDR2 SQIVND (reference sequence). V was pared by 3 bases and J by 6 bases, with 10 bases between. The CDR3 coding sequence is TGTGCCAGTAGTATTTTAACAGGCGATACGCAGTATTTT. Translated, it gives CASSILTGDTQYF. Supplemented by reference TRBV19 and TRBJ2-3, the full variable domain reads DGGITQSPKYLFRKEGQNVTLSCEQNLNHDAMYWYRQDPGQGLRLIYYSQIVNDFQKGDIAEGYSVSREKKESFPLTVTSAQKNPTAFYLCASSILTGDTQYFGPGTRLTVL.